Listed below are T cell receptor beta chains from one sample, sequenced in a study of CD8+CD57+ T cells in acquired aplastic anemia. A single record per CDR3 protein comes from TCRdb applying MiXCR to the reads. The sample comprises 150,000 to 200,000 distinct CDR3 sequences, roughly 48% of which are singletons, and about 2.8% rests with the top ten. The sequenced sample consisted of sorted CD4+, CD8+, or CD8+CD57+ T cells (not recorded which) from PBMCs. The source is a human donor with aplastic anemia. Each CDR3 is given with its conserved first and last residue. Each record gives: CDR3 protein, CDR3 DNA, D gene, clone size, J gene, V gene. The D gene is left open where the match is weak. Clone size is not always given. Where it is, it says once, few, many or a class for expanded clones.

CATSREQGFFYEQYF TGTGCCACCAGCAGAGAACAGGGGTTTTTCTACGAGCAGTACTTC TRBD1 NA TRBJ2-7 TRBV15
CATSSLKQGYGEQYF TGTGCCACCAGCAGTTTGAAACAGGGATACGGCGAGCAGTACTTC NA NA TRBJ2-7 TRBV15
CASSLGSGQPQHF TGTGCCAGCAGTTTAGGTAGCGGCCAGCCCCAGCATTTT NA once TRBJ1-5 TRBV27
CSVGTSGGGETQYF TGCAGCGTAGGGACTAGCGGGGGTGGAGAGACCCAGTACTTC TRBD2 NA TRBJ2-5 TRBV29-1
CAVSGGSSPEKLFF TGTGCCGTCAGCGGGGGATCGTCACCTGAAAAACTGTTTTTT NA NA TRBJ1-4 TRBV10-3
CASIGTGIYEQYF TGTGCCAGCATCGGGACAGGGATCTACGAGCAGTACTTC TRBD1 NA TRBJ2-7 TRBV7-9
CATSDPDRPETQYF TGTGCCACCAGTGACCCGGACAGGCCAGAGACCCAGTACTTC TRBD1 NA TRBJ2-5 TRBV24-1
CASSPEGQVGYEQYF TGTGCCAGCAGTCCCGAGGGACAGGTTGGATACGAGCAGTACTTC TRBD1 NA TRBJ2-7 TRBV2
CASSNGSQEGQVLGYTF TGTGCCAGCAGTAATGGCAGCCAAGAGGGACAGGTTCTTGGCTACACCTTC TRBD1 NA TRBJ1-2 TRBV2
CSVHRGWGNQPQHF TGCAGTGTTCACAGGGGGTGGGGGAATCAGCCCCAGCATTTT TRBD1 many TRBJ1-5 TRBV20-1
CAGSRDTQEAQYF TGTGCCGGCAGCAGGGACACCCAAGAGGCCCAGTACTTC NA NA TRBJ2-7 TRBV7-3
CSAGGTGNQPQHF TGCAGCGCCGGGGGGACCGGCAATCAGCCCCAGCATTTT NA NA TRBJ1-5 TRBV29-1
CASSENSGSYEQYF TGCGCCAGCAGTGAGAATAGCGGTTCCTACGAGCAGTACTTC NA NA TRBJ2-7 TRBV10-2